Reported below is one TCR beta chain. The sample is drawn from a study of blood T cell repertoires in COVID-19. In the study overall: Acute and convalescent COVID-19 samples came from the United States, Italy and Spain. PBMCs, B-cell-depleted T cells, or T cells were the source of the cDNA or gDNA that made up the material.

Recruited during active infection, patients (from Seattle) were subsequently followed longitudinally. Authors' data handling: Reference gene primer amplification gave estimated nucleated cell counts. TCRdb's copy holds only in-frame clones and misses some; the assay was immunoSEQ multiplex PCR. The V and J calls and clone size are taken from that table; D and trimming were inferred from the DNA. The data hold fewer than 300,000 clones, with approximately 84% observed a single time. V lost 1 base and J 8 bases, leaving 3 bases between the germline ends. Germline V lookup: CDR1 MGHDK, CDR2 SYGVNS. CDR3 length: 11 amino acids.

This chain joins TRBV25-1 and TRBJ2-1; D call uncertain. The sequenced sample consisted of peripheral blood. The origin of this receptor is a human donor with COVID-19, enrolled during active disease. The donor label of this sample is uncertain. This chain's CDR3 is CASSESDEQFF. The CDR3 nucleotides are TGTGCCAGCAGTGAATCCGATGAGCAGTTCTTC.